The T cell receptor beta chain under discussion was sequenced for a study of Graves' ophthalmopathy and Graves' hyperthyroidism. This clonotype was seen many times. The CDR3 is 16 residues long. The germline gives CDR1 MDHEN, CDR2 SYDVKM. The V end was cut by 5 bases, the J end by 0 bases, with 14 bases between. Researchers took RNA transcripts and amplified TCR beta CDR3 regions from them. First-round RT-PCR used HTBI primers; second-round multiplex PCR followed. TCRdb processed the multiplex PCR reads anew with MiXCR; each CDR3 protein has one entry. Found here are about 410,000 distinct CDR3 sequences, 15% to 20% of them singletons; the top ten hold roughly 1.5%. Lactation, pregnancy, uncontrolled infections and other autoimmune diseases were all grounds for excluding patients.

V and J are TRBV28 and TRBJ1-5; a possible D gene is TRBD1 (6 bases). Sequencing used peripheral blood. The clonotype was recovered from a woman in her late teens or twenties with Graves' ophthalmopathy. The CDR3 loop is CASSTHGQISNQPQHF. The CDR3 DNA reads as TGTGCCAGCAGTACTCACGGACAGATTAGCAATCAGCCCCAGCATTTT.